This TCR beta chain was captured in a study of PD-L1 blockade in urothelial cancer (TCRdb year 2017). Broadly, across the study: Therapy was started around 2014 for all patients, and atezolizumab 1,200 mg was administered intravenously every 3 weeks. About nine tenths of the roughly 29 patients were identified as males with urothelial cancer of bladder origin, and a prior smoking history was reported by 18 of 29 patients. Patients had an ECOG performance status of 0 or 1 and had received between 0 and 3 prior chemotherapy regimens. Blood samples were analyzed at two time points: 3 weeks after treatment start (second dose) and 6 weeks after treatment start. A median of roughly 140,000 T cells and some 82,000 unique TCRs was obtained from blood samples, and a median clonality of 0.080 was observed. An exploratory multi-omic analysis was conducted of the somatic, immune and clinical correlates of response to PD-L1 blockade with atezolizumab in urothelial cancer. Pretreatment tumor samples, along with matched peripheral blood serially collected before and after atezolizumab treatment, were subjected to TCR sequencing. Durable clinical benefit was defined as progression-free survival longer than 6 months, and TCR features were also tested against progression-free and overall survival. Whole exome sequencing and RNA sequencing of pretreatment tumors were performed alongside TCR sequencing in the same patients. Several patients achieved durable clinical benefit and about 19 did not. Pretreatment blood TCR-seq was available for about 27 patients, at least one posttreatment blood collection was obtained for 24 patients, and tumor TCR-seq was available for 24 patients. Points the paper makes about the study in general: Among patients with durable benefit, tumor-associated TCR clones showed greater expansion in peripheral blood 3 weeks after treatment started (n ≈ 20, p = 0.022). A pretreatment peripheral blood TCR clonality below the median was linked to improved progression-free and overall survival. Because the sample size was small (n of about 29) and many exploratory analyses were performed, the results are intended to be hypothesis-generating.

Reading the label with the study, this specimen's time point is: peripheral blood 6 weeks after treatment start. The cohort included roughly 29 patients with locally advanced or metastatic urothelial carcinoma who were treated at Memorial Sloan Kettering on a trial protocol. Peripheral blood mononuclear cells were collected pretreatment and during treatment, at between 1 and 8 total time points per patient. The Qiagen DNeasy Blood extraction kit was used to purify genomic DNA from total PBMCs and from tumor samples. PBMCs were collected pretreatment and during treatment and were isolated and stored as previously described. As concerns this clone: It lacks a known antigen. No base qualities exist here, and no much larger clone lies one base off it.

In the germline V gene, CDR1 corresponds to SGHTA and CDR2 to FQGNSA. The CDR3 contains 16 residues, cysteine and phenylalanine counted. The DNA shown is the 48-base CDR3, in frame from base 1. V is reduced by 1 base and J by 0 bases, leaving a spacing of 10 bases between them. Synthetic TCR analog templates were spiked into each PCR to estimate absolute template abundance from read counts. TCRbeta CDR3 regions were amplified from genomic DNA with bias-controlled V and J gene primers using the immunoSEQ assay. Sequencing of rearranged TCRbeta segments was performed at approximately 20X coverage. The paper's data handling went like this. Clustering was used to correct sequencing errors, and CDR3s were annotated against IMGT so that V, D and J genes could be assigned. Out-of-frame and stop-codon sequences were excluded, and only productive TCRbeta rearrangements were used in downstream analyses. Clonality was calculated as one minus the Shannon entropy normalized by the log of the number of unique productive sequences. Fisher's exact test with Benjamini-Hochberg correction, at a threshold of adjusted p below 0.01, was used to find clones that differed between time points or between blood and tumor. TCRdb obtained this table from immuneACCESS and retained in-frame rearrangements with V and J assigned. These tables miss some clones; where compared with another copy, unresolved V genes account for less than half of the shortfall, and the remainder is unexplained. V and J calls and clone size are those listed in that table; D and trimming were worked out from the DNA. The sample profile shows tens of thousands of clones; approximately 85% of them were found once. The top ten constitute under 2.5% of the sample.

The receptor chain draws on TRBV7-2 and TRBJ2-4, with no confident D gene call. The source material was PBMCs, sampled around atezolizumab (anti-PD-L1) treatment. The sequence was collected from a man aged 45 to 65 with urothelial cancer. The DNA sequence is as follows: TGTGCCAGCAGCTTAGGGAGTACTATAGCCAAAAACATTCAGTACTTC. It is translated as CASSLGSTIAKNIQYF.